Presented here are 11 T cell receptor beta chains from one specimen sequenced in a study of T cell repertoires in cytomegalovirus infection. Antigens for these TCRs are unknown. Each CDR3 protein is one row after TCRdb ran MiXCR on the reads. Of about 890,000 distinct CDR3 sequences in the sample, roughly 30% were seen once. Sequenced material: cultured CD8+ T cells from PBMCs, taken from culture after CMV antigen stimulation. The origin of the receptors is a human donor in good health (CMV status not recorded). Some clones in this sample may be carry-over from other donors' samples.

The chain employs TRBV7-6 and TRBJ2-1, with 7 bases lining up with TRBD1. V was pared by 8 bases and J by 4 bases, with 8 bases of the junction left unmatched. The CDR3 length is 14 residues. The germline V gene has CDR1 SGHVS and CDR2 FNYEAQ. The CDR3 bases are TGTGCCAGCTGCCCGGGACAGACATACAATGAGCAGTTCTTC. Its protein product is CASCPGQTYNEQFF.

The CDR3 region is CASSSPVTLAGGSGFYNEQFF. The CDR3 DNA is TGTGCCAGCAGCTCCCCCGTTACCCTAGCGGGGGGGTCGGGATTTTACAATGAGCAGTTCTTC. The chain couples TRBV7-9 to TRBJ2-1; TRBD2 matches at 12 bases. The CDR3 loop spans 21 amino acids. The V segment lost 4 bases and the J segment 4 bases; nucleotides outside the gene matches: 20. CDR1 and CDR2 from the germline V gene are SEHNR and FQNEAQ (reference sequence).

On this clonotype itself: The final CDR3 position lacks the conserved phenylalanine or tryptophan, pointing to a likely read error. The CDR3 coding sequence is TGTGCCAGCAGCCAACGGTCAGGATCGGCCGGGGAGCTGTTTTCT. This translates into CASSQRSGSAGELFS. V gene TRBV7-6 combines with J gene TRBJ2-2; D is unresolved. Germline CDR1 and CDR2: SGHVS and FNYEAQ. This CDR3 is built from 15 residues. V gave up 5 bases and J gave up 6 bases, with 16 bases separating them.

This clonotype appeared a few times. The chain recombines TRBV9 with TRBJ1-1, with D maybe TRBD1 (5 bases). CDR3 length: 14 residues. Deletions cut 0 bases from V and 8 bases from J, with 14 bases between. CDR1 SGDLS and CDR2 YYNGEE come from the germline V gene. The DNA of the CDR3 is TGTGCCAGCAGCGTAGGGGGGAGACAGTTCGAAGCTTTCTTT. Translation: CASSVGGRQFEAFF.

Comments on this clonotype: A much larger clone is a single base away; this may be a read error. This sequence joins TRBV4-1 and TRBJ2-3; D remains ambiguous. This CDR3 is 14 amino acids long. The V gene lost 0 bases and the J gene lost 2 bases, with 6 bases spanning the gap. Germline CDR1 reads MGHRA; CDR2 reads YSYEKL. The CDR3 loop is CASSQESITDTQYF. The CDR3 nucleotides are TGCGCCAGCAGCCAAGAGTCGATCACAGATACGCAGTATTTT.

This chain uses TRBV4-1 with TRBJ2-3; D gene uncertain. Trimming pared 1 base from V and 5 bases from J, leaving 7 bases between. The CDR3 contains 13 residues. Per germline, CDR1 MGHRA and CDR2 YSYEKL. The CDR3 here is CASSQVREDTQYF. CDR3 nucleotides: TGCGCCAGCAGCCAAGTTAGGGAAGATACGCAGTATTTT.

This clonotype has a handful of counts. This chain joins TRBV7-8 and TRBJ1-5, with TRBD1 matching over 7 bases. Germline-derived CDR1 and CDR2 are SGHVS and FQNEAQ. V shed 5 bases and J 3 bases; nucleotides not matched to a gene: 7. This CDR3 has 15 amino acids. As DNA, the CDR3 is TGTGCCAGCAGCCCCCCGGGACAGAACAATCAGCCCCAGCATTTT. This translates into CASSPPGQNNQPQHF.

In its sample, this clonotype was seen many times. The chain employs TRBV7-2 and TRBJ2-3; D may be TRBD2 (6 bases). In germline, CDR1 is SGHTA, CDR2 FQGNSA. This CDR3 is 19 amino acids long. V was shortened by 5 bases and J by 2 bases, with 26 bases between the two germline ends. This CDR3 reads CASSLYGQEGYFTTDTQYF. CDR3 DNA: TGTGCCAGCAGCCTATATGGTCAGGAGGGGTATTTCACCACAGATACGCAGTATTTT.

This clonotype was counted a single time. The chain employs TRBV29-1 and TRBJ1-1; D not certain. Trimming shortened V by 8 bases and J by 3 bases, and 13 bases separated the two germline ends. The CDR3 is made up of 12 amino acids. Germline assignment: CDR1 SQVTM and CDR2 ANQGSEA. The CDR3 loop reads CSFLGVHTEAFF. The CDR3 nucleotides read TGCAGCTTTCTTGGAGTGCACACTGAAGCTTTCTTT.

This clonotype was seen only a few times. The V and J genes are TRBV27 and TRBJ1-1; D ambiguous. CDR1 and CDR2 from the germline V gene are MNHEY and SMNVEV (reference sequence). The CDR3 consists of 15 residues. V lost 4 bases and J 1 base, leaving 13 bases between the germline ends. The CDR3 here is CASSYLGGKNTEAFF. The CDR3 DNA reads TGTGCCAGCAGTTATCTAGGCGGAAAGAACACTGAAGCTTTCTTT.

For this clonotype: Being one base from a much bigger clone, this may be a read error. The chain employs TRBV13 and TRBJ2-5; TRBD1 might be the D (5 bases). CDR3 length: 13 amino acids. The germline V gene encodes CDR1 PRHDT and CDR2 FYEKMQ (reference sequence). This CDR3 reads CASSVGDQETQYF. DNA of the CDR3: TGTGCCAGCAGCGTAGGGGACCAAGAGACCCAGTACTTC.